This T cell receptor beta chain came from a study of STAT3 mutations in large granular lymphocyte leukemia. Study summary: Among longitudinally sequenced T-LGLL patients, roughly half had canonical activating STAT3 mutations detected. Regarding the study as a whole: Every T-cell large granular lymphocyte leukemia patient had at least one immunodominant TCR beta clonotype. Some patients had dominant TCR clones larger than their STAT3 mutant burden.

Assay used: immunoSEQ multiplex PCR; TCRdb lists only in-frame clones, some missing. The sample lists roughly 40,000 clones, around 80% occurring once. V lost 1 base and J lost 5, with 10 bases in between. Germline lookup yields CDR1 SGHRS and CDR2 YFSETQ. The CDR3 extends over 14 amino acids. As concerns this clone: The antigen is unknown.

The chain recombines TRBV5-1 with TRBJ2-1, with D possibly TRBD2 on 5 matching bases. The sequenced sample was PBMCs. The TCR originated in a human donor with T large granular lymphocyte leukemia. Some clones in this sample may be carry-over from other donors' samples. CDR3 sequence (DNA): TGCGCCAGCAGCTTGACGGGATACAACAATGAGCAGTTCTTC. Translated: CASSLTGYNNEQFF. Full variable domain (rest looked up from reference TRBV5-1 and TRBJ2-1): KAGVTQTPRYLIKTRGQQVTLSCSPISGHRSVSWYQQTPGQGLQFLFEYFSETQRNKGNFPGRFSGRQFSNSRSEMNVSTLELGDSALYLCASSLTGYNNEQFFGPGTRLTVL.